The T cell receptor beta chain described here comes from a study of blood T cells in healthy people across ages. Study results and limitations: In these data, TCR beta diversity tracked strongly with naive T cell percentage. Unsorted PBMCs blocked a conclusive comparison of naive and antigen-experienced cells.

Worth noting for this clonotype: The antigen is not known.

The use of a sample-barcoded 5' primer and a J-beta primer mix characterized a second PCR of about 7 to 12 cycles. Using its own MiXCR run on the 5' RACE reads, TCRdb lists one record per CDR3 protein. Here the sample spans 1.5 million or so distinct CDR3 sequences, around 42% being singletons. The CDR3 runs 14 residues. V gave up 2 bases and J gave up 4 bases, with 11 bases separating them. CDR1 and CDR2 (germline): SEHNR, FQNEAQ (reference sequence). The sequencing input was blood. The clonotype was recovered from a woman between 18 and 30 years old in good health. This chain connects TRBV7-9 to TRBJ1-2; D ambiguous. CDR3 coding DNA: TGTGCCAGCAGCTTATCCGCGGAGGCCTATGGCTACACCTTC. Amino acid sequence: CASSLSAEAYGYTF.